These T cell receptor beta chains were read from a single sample in a study of cytomegalovirus exposure and HLA in healthy donors. Clones were read by immunoSEQ multiplex PCR, and TCRdb kept only the in-frame ones, dropping some. The data show 130,000 to 150,000 clones, around 80% seen once. The sequencing sample was made of PBMCs. The receptor source for this set is a woman in her 40s in good health and CMV-seropositive. CDR3s include the opening cysteine and the closing phenylalanine or tryptophan. The order of the fields is D gene, J gene, clone size, V gene, CDR3 protein, CDR3 DNA. A D gene is named only where the DNA matches it firmly. Expanded clones are given a class, and other clones once, few, many or no size at all.

d_call: -
j_call: TRBJ2-2
clone_size: -
v_call: TRBV2
cdr3_aa: CASSVGQGTGELFF
cdr3_nt: TGTGCCAGCAGTGTAGGTCAGGGGACCGGGGAGCTGTTTTTT

d_call: -
j_call: TRBJ1-1
clone_size: -
v_call: TRBV30
cdr3_aa: CAWSAGYDTEAFF
cdr3_nt: TGTGCCTGGAGTGCAGGGTATGACACTGAAGCTTTCTTT

d_call: -
j_call: TRBJ2-5
clone_size: -
v_call: TRBV4-1
cdr3_aa: CASSQSTGIETQYF
cdr3_nt: TGCGCCAGCAGCCAATCAACGGGGATTGAGACCCAGTACTTC

d_call: -
j_call: TRBJ2-1
clone_size: -
v_call: TRBV7-8
cdr3_aa: CASSSGLNEQFF
cdr3_nt: TGTGCCAGCAGCAGCGGGCTCAATGAGCAGTTCTTC

d_call: -
j_call: TRBJ2-7
clone_size: -
v_call: TRBV27
cdr3_aa: CASSSGRGGHYEQYF
cdr3_nt: TGTGCCAGCAGTTCAGGACGAGGGGGACACTACGAGCAGTACTTC

d_call: -
j_call: TRBJ2-5
clone_size: -
v_call: TRBV18
cdr3_aa: CASSPLGGNQETQYF
cdr3_nt: TGTGCCAGCTCACCTTTGGGAGGCAACCAAGAGACCCAGTACTTC

d_call: TRBD1
j_call: TRBJ1-4
clone_size: -
v_call: TRBV6-5
cdr3_aa: CASRAGTGVEKLFF
cdr3_nt: TGTGCCAGCAGGGCCGGGACAGGAGTTGAAAAACTGTTTTTT

d_call: -
j_call: TRBJ2-5
clone_size: -
v_call: TRBV7-3
cdr3_aa: CAGGETQYF
cdr3_nt: TGTGCCGGGGGGGAGACCCAGTACTTC

d_call: -
j_call: TRBJ2-7
clone_size: -
v_call: TRBV18
cdr3_aa: CASSPDRSSYEQYF
cdr3_nt: TGTGCCAGCTCACCCGACAGATCCTCCTACGAGCAGTACTTC

d_call: TRBD2
j_call: TRBJ2-7
clone_size: -
v_call: TRBV27
cdr3_aa: CASSFYATSGYEQYF
cdr3_nt: TGTGCCAGCAGTTTTTACGCGACTAGCGGGTACGAGCAGTACTTC

d_call: TRBD2
j_call: TRBJ2-3
clone_size: few
v_call: TRBV6-6
cdr3_aa: CASSAGTSGPDTQYF
cdr3_nt: TGTGCCAGCAGTGCTGGGACTAGCGGACCAGATACGCAGTATTTT

d_call: -
j_call: TRBJ2-1
clone_size: -
v_call: TRBV9
cdr3_aa: CASSVAGRTSNEQFF
cdr3_nt: TGTGCCAGCAGCGTAGCTGGGAGGACGTCCAATGAGCAGTTCTTC

d_call: -
j_call: TRBJ1-3
clone_size: -
v_call: TRBV6-1
cdr3_aa: CASSEAHITSGNTIYF
cdr3_nt: TGTGCCAGCAGTGAAGCGCACATCACCTCTGGAAACACCATATATTTT

d_call: -
j_call: TRBJ1-1
clone_size: -
v_call: TRBV29-1
cdr3_aa: CSSRGASNTEAFF
cdr3_nt: TGCAGCTCCCGAGGAGCCTCGAACACTGAAGCTTTCTTT

d_call: TRBD1
j_call: TRBJ2-2
clone_size: once
v_call: TRBV7-2
cdr3_aa: CASSPGQDPTGELFF
cdr3_nt: TGTGCCAGCAGCCCGGGACAGGACCCCACCGGGGAGCTGTTTTTT

d_call: -
j_call: TRBJ1-1
clone_size: few
v_call: TRBV29-1
cdr3_aa: CSGYRLNTEAFF
cdr3_nt: TGCAGCGGATACAGGTTGAACACTGAAGCTTTCTTT

d_call: -
j_call: TRBJ2-7
clone_size: -
v_call: TRBV5-1
cdr3_aa: CASSSTLPYEQYF
cdr3_nt: TGCGCCAGCAGTTCGACACTCCCCTACGAGCAGTACTTC

d_call: TRBD1
j_call: TRBJ1-2
clone_size: -
v_call: TRBV28
cdr3_aa: CASSITGGGNGYTF
cdr3_nt: TGTGCCAGCAGTATTACAGGGGGCGGTAATGGCTACACCTTC

d_call: TRBD2
j_call: TRBJ2-5
clone_size: -
v_call: TRBV11-1
cdr3_aa: CASSSIAGGNQETQYF
cdr3_nt: TGTGCCAGCAGCTCTATAGCGGGAGGAAACCAAGAGACCCAGTACTTC

d_call: TRBD1
j_call: TRBJ2-7
clone_size: -
v_call: TRBV6-5
cdr3_aa: CASSRDRAYEQYF
cdr3_nt: TGTGCCAGCAGTCGGGACAGGGCCTACGAGCAGTACTTC

d_call: TRBD1
j_call: TRBJ2-6
clone_size: -
v_call: TRBV7-9
cdr3_aa: CASSLDAGGSFGANVLTF
cdr3_nt: TGTGCCAGCAGCTTAGACGCAGGGGGCTCTTTTGGGGCCAACGTCCTGACTTTC

d_call: -
j_call: TRBJ2-3
clone_size: -
v_call: TRBV7-9
cdr3_aa: CASSQLDTQYF
cdr3_nt: TGTGCCAGCAGCCAACTCGATACGCAGTATTTT

d_call: -
j_call: TRBJ2-1
clone_size: few
v_call: TRBV10-3
cdr3_aa: CAISESLEGGERFF
cdr3_nt: TGTGCCATCAGTGAGTCCTTGGAGGGCGGTGAGCGGTTCTTC

d_call: -
j_call: TRBJ1-2
clone_size: -
v_call: TRBV5-5
cdr3_aa: CASSLAGGESYTF
cdr3_nt: TGTGCCAGCAGCTTGGCCGGAGGGGAAAGCTACACCTTC

d_call: -
j_call: TRBJ1-3
clone_size: -
v_call: TRBV19
cdr3_aa: CASSIGGASGNTIYF
cdr3_nt: TGTGCCAGTAGTATTGGTGGGGCCTCTGGAAACACCATATATTTT

d_call: -
j_call: TRBJ1-1
clone_size: -
v_call: TRBV5-4
cdr3_aa: CASSLARGLNTEAFF
cdr3_nt: TGTGCCAGCAGCTTGGCCAGGGGATTGAACACTGAAGCTTTCTTT

d_call: TRBD1
j_call: TRBJ1-2
clone_size: -
v_call: TRBV28
cdr3_aa: CASRRGLQGYTF
cdr3_nt: TGTGCCAGCAGGAGGGGGCTGCAAGGCTACACCTTC

d_call: -
j_call: TRBJ1-1
clone_size: -
v_call: TRBV5-1
cdr3_aa: CASSLGGDTEAFF
cdr3_nt: TGCGCCAGCAGCTTGGGGGGAGACACTGAAGCTTTCTTT

d_call: TRBD2
j_call: TRBJ2-7
clone_size: -
v_call: TRBV5-1
cdr3_aa: CASSLGAGGLAGERTYEQYF
cdr3_nt: TGCGCCAGCAGCTTGGGGGCCGGGGGACTAGCGGGAGAGCGAACCTACGAGCAGTACTTC

d_call: TRBD2
j_call: TRBJ2-1
clone_size: -
v_call: TRBV5-1
cdr3_aa: CASSLRPGLAYNEQFF
cdr3_nt: TGCGCCAGCAGCTTGAGGCCGGGACTAGCCTACAATGAGCAGTTCTTC

d_call: TRBD1
j_call: TRBJ1-1
clone_size: -
v_call: TRBV30
cdr3_aa: CAWSNTGGTEAFF
cdr3_nt: TGTGCCTGGAGTAATACAGGGGGCACTGAAGCTTTCTTT

d_call: TRBD1
j_call: TRBJ2-7
clone_size: -
v_call: TRBV11-2
cdr3_aa: CASSLPGTGGGYEQYF
cdr3_nt: TGTGCCAGCAGCTTACCCGGGACAGGGGGCGGCTACGAGCAGTACTTC

d_call: -
j_call: TRBJ2-3
clone_size: -
v_call: TRBV7-2
cdr3_aa: CAPAAEWSTDTQYF
cdr3_nt: TGTGCCCCAGCCGCGGAATGGAGCACAGATACGCAGTATTTT

d_call: TRBD2
j_call: TRBJ2-5
clone_size: -
v_call: TRBV27
cdr3_aa: CASSIAGHGETQYF
cdr3_nt: TGTGCCAGCAGTATAGCGGGCCATGGAGAGACCCAGTACTTC

d_call: TRBD1
j_call: TRBJ1-5
clone_size: few
v_call: TRBV27
cdr3_aa: CASRGTGENYQPQHF
cdr3_nt: TGTGCCAGCAGGGGGACAGGGGAGAATTATCAGCCCCAGCATTTT

d_call: -
j_call: TRBJ1-3
clone_size: -
v_call: TRBV18
cdr3_aa: CASSPPWGLDTIYF
cdr3_nt: TGTGCCAGCTCACCACCGTGGGGGCTGGACACCATATATTTT